This is a list of T cell receptor beta chains from one sample in a study of shared T cell receptors in the human thymus. The data were produced by immunoSEQ multiplex PCR, yet TCRdb's version contains in-frame clones alone and is incomplete. The sample holds hundreds of thousands of clones, approximately 90% seen once. This sample was also put to use in a study of human thymus T cells.

The source material was thymocytes. The source is a boy under two years old with a congenital heart defect. Both conserved end residues are part of each CDR3. The D gene is left open where the match is weak. Expanded clones are given a class, and other clones once, few, many or no size at all.

TRBJ1-3,16,few,TRBV7-6,NA,CASTLWSHSSGNTIYF,TGTGCCAGCACCCTCTGGTCCCACTCCTCTGGAAACACCATATATTTT
TRBJ2-1,15,NA,TRBV4-3,NA,CASSQGLAPYNEQFF,TGCGCCAGCAGCCAAGGGCTAGCCCCCTACAATGAGCAGTTCTTC
TRBJ2-7,16,few,TRBV5-1,NA,CASSLGGPPPPYEQYF,TGCGCCAGCAGCTTGGGGGGCCCCCCTCCTCCCTACGAGCAGTACTTC
TRBJ2-1,17,NA,TRBV7-9,TRBD2,CASSLVGAGVKGNEQFF,TGTGCCAGCAGCTTAGTAGGCGCGGGAGTTAAGGGCAATGAGCAGTTCTTC
TRBJ2-4,17,NA,TRBV4-1,NA,CASSQTWGRLAKNIQYF,TGCGCCAGCAGCCAAACCTGGGGCAGGCTAGCCAAAAACATTCAGTACTTC
TRBJ1-2,16,NA,TRBV27,TRBD1,CASSLRQGIVNYGYTF,TGTGCCAGCAGTTTAAGACAGGGGATAGTTAACTATGGCTACACCTTC
TRBJ1-3,15,NA,TRBV7-2,TRBD1,CASGTGPYSGNTIYF,TGTGCCAGCGGGACAGGGCCCTACTCTGGAAACACCATATATTTT
TRBJ2-7,15,NA,TRBV15,TRBD1,CATSRAGTGSYEQYF,TGTGCCACCAGCAGAGCTGGGACAGGGTCCTACGAGCAGTACTTC
TRBJ1-2,18,NA,TRBV4-2,TRBD1,CASSHSLIGQGPIYGYTF,TGTGCCAGCAGCCACTCTTTGATTGGACAGGGTCCCATTTATGGCTACACCTTC
TRBJ1-2,12,once,TRBV4-3,NA,CASSAGSYGYTF,TGCGCCAGCAGCGCAGGATCCTATGGCTACACCTTC
TRBJ2-7,16,NA,TRBV4-2,NA,CASSQSQESRGYEQYF,TGTGCCAGCAGCCAGTCACAGGAATCCCGAGGTTACGAGCAGTACTTC
TRBJ1-5,13,NA,TRBV19,NA,CASSNRVNQPQHF,TGTGCCAGTAGTAACAGGGTGAATCAGCCCCAGCATTTT
TRBJ2-1,16,NA,TRBV23-1,TRBD2,CASSPGTSGSRDEQFF,TGCGCCAGCAGTCCTGGGACTAGCGGGAGCAGGGATGAGCAGTTCTTC
TRBJ2-1,15,NA,TRBV11-2,TRBD2,CASSRGGTREYEQFF,TGTGCCAGCAGCCGAGGCGGGACTAGAGAATATGAGCAGTTCTTC
TRBJ2-1,12,few,TRBV5-6,TRBD2,CASSLDGTSQFF,TGTGCCAGCAGCTTGGATGGGACTAGTCAGTTCTTC
TRBJ1-5,13,NA,TRBV30,NA,CAWGRGSNQPQHF,TGTGCCTGGGGACGGGGTAGCAATCAGCCCCAGCATTTT
TRBJ2-2,14,NA,TRBV10-1,TRBD1,CASTDRGNTGELFF,TGCGCCAGCACCGACAGGGGTAACACCGGGGAGCTGTTTTTT
TRBJ2-7,16,few,TRBV4-3,NA,CASSQDQGGPLDEQYF,TGCGCCAGCAGCCAAGATCAGGGCGGACCTTTAGACGAGCAGTACTTC
TRBJ2-7,15,NA,TRBV11-2,NA,CASSLSRAPTYEQYF,TGTGCCAGCAGCTTATCACGCGCCCCTACCTACGAGCAGTACTTC
TRBJ2-5,18,once,TRBV5-6,TRBD2,CASSPGGTSGRSGETQYF,TGTGCCAGCAGCCCGGGGGGGACTAGCGGGAGGTCGGGAGAGACCCAGTACTTC
TRBJ2-6,18,NA,TRBV28,TRBD1,CASSRRGTGDSGANVLTF,TGTGCCAGCAGTCGTAGGGGGACAGGGGACTCTGGGGCCAACGTCCTGACTTTC
TRBJ2-2,15,NA,TRBV11-3,NA,CASSPSGGLDGELFF,TGTGCCAGCAGCCCCTCCGGGGGGCTGGACGGGGAGCTGTTTTTT
TRBJ2-7,16,NA,TRBV5-1,TRBD1,CASSPEGTGLAYEQYF,TGCGCCAGCAGCCCCGAAGGGACAGGTCTAGCCTACGAGCAGTACTTC
TRBJ1-1,13,NA,TRBV6-1,TRBD1,CASSEAQGPEAFF,TGTGCCAGCAGTGAAGCACAGGGGCCTGAAGCTTTCTTT
TRBJ2-1,15,NA,TRBV30,NA,CAWSPAGSGYNEQFF,TGTGCCTGGAGTCCGGCCGGGAGTGGTTACAATGAGCAGTTCTTC
TRBJ2-7,16,NA,TRBV10-3,NA,CAISESGLARPYEQYF,TGTGCCATCAGTGAGTCGGGCCTAGCGCGCCCCTACGAGCAGTACTTC
TRBJ1-2,18,NA,TRBV9,TRBD1,CASSPPRDRSPSNYGYTF,TGTGCCAGCAGCCCTCCCCGGGACAGATCCCCGTCAAACTATGGCTACACCTTC
TRBJ1-2,16,once,TRBV27,TRBD1,CASSLPQGQGDYGYTF,TGTGCCAGCAGTTTACCCCAGGGACAGGGGGACTATGGCTACACCTTC
TRBJ2-7,19,NA,TRBV9,TRBD2,CASSVGGLAGGRSSYEQYF,TGTGCCAGCAGCGTAGGGGGACTAGCGGGAGGCCGTAGCTCCTACGAGCAGTACTTC
TRBJ2-7,14,NA,TRBV6-6,TRBD2,CASRIAGDSYEQYF,TGTGCCAGCAGGATAGCGGGGGACTCCTACGAGCAGTACTTC
TRBJ2-1,16,NA,TRBV9,TRBD2,CASSATSELRFNEQFF,TGTGCCAGCAGTGCGACTAGCGAGTTAAGGTTCAATGAGCAGTTCTTC
TRBJ2-5,17,NA,TRBV30,NA,CAWSVRATTHLPETQYF,TGTGCCTGGAGTGTACGGGCGACTACTCATCTTCCAGAGACCCAGTACTTC
TRBJ2-5,14,NA,TRBV19,TRBD2,CASSKSVAGETQYF,TGTGCCAGTAGTAAGTCGGTAGCGGGAGAGACCCAGTACTTC
TRBJ2-3,16,NA,TRBV7-8,TRBD2,CASSSGRLAGTDTQYF,TGTGCCAGCAGCTCGGGCCGACTAGCGGGAACAGATACGCAGTATTTT
TRBJ1-2,17,NA,TRBV5-1,NA,CASSAEQGTRSMGGYTF,TGCGCCAGCAGCGCGGAACAGGGAACGAGGAGCATGGGTGGCTACACCTTC
TRBJ1-2,18,NA,TRBV7-2,TRBD1,CASSQMVFDREASYGYTF,TGTGCCAGCAGCCAAATGGTCTTCGACAGGGAGGCCTCATATGGCTACACCTTC
TRBJ2-3,15,once,TRBV6-5,TRBD2,CASSSRLAGGDTQYF,TGTGCCAGCAGTTCCCGACTAGCGGGAGGAGATACGCAGTATTTT
TRBJ2-5,15,NA,TRBV19,NA,CASSSRAGSEETQYF,TGTGCCAGTAGTTCCAGGGCAGGGTCAGAAGAGACCCAGTACTTC
TRBJ2-7,15,NA,TRBV30,NA,CALLPGPREYYEQYF,TGTGCCTTATTGCCGGGTCCAAGAGAGTACTACGAGCAGTACTTC
TRBJ2-3,15,few,TRBV28,TRBD2,CASSSLAGSTDTQYF,TGTGCCAGCAGTTCCCTAGCGGGTAGCACAGATACGCAGTATTTT